The 15 T cell receptor beta chains in this list originate from one sample, sequenced in a study of T-cell reconstitution after alpha-beta-depleted transplantation in children. Library preparation (for TCRbeta) was performed with unique molecular identifiers. MiXCR, applied by TCRdb to the PCR reads, yields one record per CDR3 protein. The data contain tens of thousands of distinct CDR3 sequences, roughly 14% of them singletons. Sequencing used PBMCs, mostly from graft donor cells, obtained 180 days after TCRalphabeta/CD19-depleted stem cell transplant. Receptors were obtained from a male patient between 2 and 15 years old who had a stem cell transplant for acute lymphoblastic leukemia, so the T cells may come from the graft donor.

This rearrangement joins TRBV5-1 to TRBJ1-2; D gene unclear. The length of the CDR3 is 16 residues. With 1 base removed from V and 5 bases from J, the gap between germline ends came to 18 bases. CDR1 is SGHRS and CDR2 is YFSETQ in the germline V gene. Here the CDR3 reads CASSLRGLAYGYGYTF. The CDR3 nucleotides are TGCGCCAGCAGCTTGCGTGGTTTGGCATACGGATATGGCTACACCTTC.

J is TRBJ2-1 and V is TRBV9; 10 bases are shared with TRBD2. Per germline, CDR1 SGDLS and CDR2 YYNGEE. The junction had 14 bases not matched to a gene; V was cut back by 0 bases and J by 8 bases. The CDR3 is 18 residues long. CDR3: CASSVDWASGGYMDEQFF. The CDR3 region has the DNA TGTGCCAGCAGCGTAGATTGGGCTAGCGGGGGCTACATGGATGAGCAGTTCTTC. Combining the CDR3 with reference TRBV9 and TRBJ2-1 gives the whole variable domain DSGVTQTPKHLITATGQRVTLRCSPRSGDLSVYWYQQSLDQGLQFLIQYYNGEERAKGNILERFSAQQFPDLHSELNLSSLELGDSALYFCASSVDWASGGYMDEQFFGPGTRLTVL.

A few counts support this clonotype. This chain uses TRBV28 with TRBJ2-7, with 9 positions matching TRBD1. Germline CDR1 and CDR2: MDHEN and SYDVKM. The trim removed 1 base at V and 5 bases at J, leaving 6 bases unmatched. The length of the CDR3 is 15 residues. The CDR3 loop reads CASSLSGTGGDEQYF. The CDR3 nucleotides are TGTGCCAGCAGTTTATCGGGTACAGGGGGCGACGAGCAGTACTTC.

This clonotype was recorded a few times. J is TRBJ2-3 and V is TRBV25-1; tentatively, D is TRBD1 (7 bases). Germline assignment: CDR1 MGHDK and CDR2 SYGVNS. V was trimmed by 6 bases and J by 11 bases, leaving 21 bases between them. The CDR3 sequence is 14 residues long. CDR3 amino acids: CASSPRVGGGKQYF. As DNA, the CDR3 is TGTGCCAGCAGCCCAAGGGTAGGGGGCGGGAAGCAGTATTTT.

The table lists this clonotype with many counts. This chain links TRBV29-1 with TRBJ2-7; D is unresolved. CDR1 and CDR2 from the germline V gene are SQVTM and ANQGSEA. V lost 1 base and J lost 1, with 8 bases in between. This CDR3 region has 13 residues. The CDR3: CSVEVEESYEQYF. In nucleotides, the CDR3 is TGCAGCGTTGAAGTCGAAGAGTCCTACGAGCAGTACTTC.

The chain is built from TRBV5-1 and TRBJ2-5; 9 positions match TRBD2. J lost 3 bases, V lost 0 bases, and 3 bases had no gene match. The CDR3 spans 15 residues. The germline V gene has CDR1 SGHRS and CDR2 YFSETQ. The CDR3 is CASSLEASGKETQYF. As DNA, the CDR3 is TGCGCCAGCAGCTTGGAGGCTAGCGGGAAAGAGACCCAGTACTTC. The full variable domain, completed using reference TRBV5-1 and TRBJ2-5, is KAGVTQTPRYLIKTRGQQVTLSCSPISGHRSVSWYQQTPGQGLQFLFEYFSETQRNKGNFPGRFSGRQFSNSRSEMNVSTLELGDSALYLCASSLEASGKETQYFGPGTRLLVL.

The chain employs TRBV9 and TRBJ2-7; D is tentatively TRBD1 or TRBD2 (6 bases each). This CDR3 has 14 amino acids. Germline CDR1 and CDR2: SGDLS and YYNGEE. V was trimmed by 4 bases and J by 5 bases, leaving 16 bases between them. The CDR3 DNA reads TGTGCCAGCAGCTCCGGCCGGGGGCGGGACGAGCAGTACTTC. Encoded protein: CASSSGRGRDEQYF.

The chain is built from TRBV4-2 and TRBJ1-6, with a tentative D call TRBD1 (6 bases). Trimming pared 3 bases from V and 7 bases from J, leaving 19 bases between. Germline loops: CDR1 LGHNA, CDR2 YNFKEQ. The CDR3 has 17 residues. The CDR3 is CASSQEGHVNPNSPLHF. DNA for the CDR3: TGTGCCAGCAGCCAGGAGGGACACGTAAACCCCAATTCACCCCTCCACTTT.

This clonotype has only a few counts. The V call is TRBV5-1, the J call TRBJ2-5, with D unresolved. The CDR3 is made up of 13 amino acids. The V gene's germline CDR1 is SGHRS and CDR2 YFSETQ. The V end lost 1 base, the J end lost 1 base, and 5 bases lay between the germline ends. CDR3 in DNA: TGCGCCAGCAGCTTGACCTTCCAAGAGACCCAGTACTTC. This gives the protein CASSLTFQETQYF.

This chain connects TRBV4-2 to TRBJ1-1, with a possible D match to TRBD1 (5 bases). V lost 4 bases to trimming and J lost 0 bases, with 15 bases between them. Germline values: CDR1 LGHNA, CDR2 YNFKEQ. The CDR3 loop spans 16 amino acids. The CDR3, as DNA: TGTGCCAGCAGCCCAAGGAAATGGGACTTGAACACTGAAGCTTTCTTT. Protein: CASSPRKWDLNTEAFF.

This chain links TRBV7-9 with TRBJ2-7; 12 bases are a match to TRBD2. The CDR3 contains 17 residues. The junction had 7 bases not matched to a gene; V was cut back by 1 base and J by 3 bases. Germline CDR1 is SEHNR and CDR2 is FQNEAQ (reference sequence). CDR3 DNA: TGTGCCAGCAGCTTAGTTGTCCGGACTAGCGGGATCTACGAGCAGTACTTC. This translates into CASSLVVRTSGIYEQYF.

The chain employs TRBV5-6 and TRBJ2-4; D is perhaps TRBD2 (6 bases). Trimming removed 0 bases from V and 7 bases from J, with 17 bases in between. The germline V gene has CDR1 SGHDT and CDR2 YYEEEE. This CDR3 is 16 amino acids long. The CDR3 DNA reads as TGTGCCAGCAGCTTGGCCAAGATTTATCGGGGGAACATTCAGTACTTC. The encoded protein is CASSLAKIYRGNIQYF.

This chain joins TRBV12-3 or TRBV12-4 and TRBJ1-2; TRBD1 agrees at 9 bases. CDR3 length: 14 amino acids. After removal of 3 bases from V and 8 bases from J, the junction contained 7 bases not matched to a gene. CDR3 residues: CASSLRTGVEGYTF. CDR3 in DNA: TGTGCCAGCAGTTTGAGGACAGGGGTTGAGGGCTACACCTTC.

DNA for the CDR3: TGTGCCACCTCAACCGGGACAGGCGTTTACAATGAGCAGTTCTTC. Its translation is CATSTGTGVYNEQFF. The chain employs TRBV7-2 and TRBJ2-1; TRBD1 matches at 8 bases. V lost 10 bases to trimming and J lost 4 bases; unmatched junction nucleotides: 12. Germline CDR1 is SGHTA and CDR2 is FQGNSA. The CDR3 consists of 15 residues.

This chain joins TRBV27 and TRBJ2-1, with 7 positions matching TRBD2. CDR3 size: 16 residues. The J segment lost 3 bases and the V segment lost 3 bases, leaving 8 bases of the junction unmatched. The germline CDR1 and CDR2 sequences are MNHEY and SMNVEV (reference sequence). The CDR3 DNA follows: TGTGCCAGCAGTTTCCTCCCCGGGAGGCTCTACAATGAGCAGTTCTTC. This translates into CASSFLPGRLYNEQFF.